These 12 T cell receptor beta chains originate from one sample sequenced in a study of T cells in localized non-small cell lung cancer. Here immunoSEQ multiplex PCR was the method, and the copy in TCRdb shows in-frame clones only, minus some. This table holds about 6,800 clones, about 44% found once. The sequenced sample was lymph node tissue, obtained before any cancer treatment. These receptors all come from a man aged 35 to 69 with stage I lung adenocarcinoma.

The gene calls are TRBV6-8 and TRBJ1-3; the D is unclear. The CDR3 is 13 amino acids. The germline gives CDR1 MNHGY, CDR2 SAAAGT. V gave up 5 bases and J gave up 6 bases, with 11 bases separating them. For the CDR3, the DNA is TGTGCCAGCAGTGATCTCGACGAAAACACCATATATTTT. Translating gives CASSDLDENTIYF.

This chain uses TRBV11-3 with TRBJ1-1; a weak D match, TRBD1 (6 bases). Germline CDR1 is SGHNT and CDR2 is YENEEA. V was shortened by 3 bases and J by 5 bases, with 19 bases between the two germline ends. The CDR3 contains 16 residues. CDR3 DNA sequence: TGTGCCAGCAGCTTGCATCTACGGGGGCAGAAAACTGAAGCTTTCTTT. Translation gives CASSLHLRGQKTEAFF.

This rearrangement joins TRBV30 to TRBJ1-1, with a weak D call TRBD1 (6 bases). V was pared by 3 bases and J by 3 bases, with 20 bases between. The CDR3 has 16 residues. Germline CDR1 and CDR2: GTSNPN and SVGIG (reference sequence). The CDR3 DNA follows: TGTGCCTGGAGCTTACCGGGGGGCCCGCCGGACACTGAAGCTTTCTTT. As protein: CAWSLPGGPPDTEAFF. Drawing the rest from reference TRBV30 and TRBJ1-1, the complete variable domain is SQTIHQWPATLVQPVGSPLSLECTVEGTSNPNLYWYRQAAGRGLQLLFYSVGIGQISSEVPQNLSASRPQDRQFILSSKKLLLSDSGFYLCAWSLPGGPPDTEAFFGQGTRLTVV.

This clone has more than one count but fewer than ten. This chain connects TRBV5-1 to TRBJ2-5; no clear D. From germline, CDR1 is SGHRS and CDR2 YFSETQ. CDR3 length: 15 residues. The ends were cut back, 0 bases at V and 5 bases at J, with 14 bases in the middle. The CDR3 DNA reads as TGCGCCAGCAGCTTGGGGCAGTCGCAACGGGAGACCCAGTACTTC. As protein: CASSLGQSQRETQYF.

The chain couples TRBV14 to TRBJ1-3; tentatively, D is TRBD1 (6 bases). Trimming pared 4 bases from V and 0 bases from J, leaving 13 bases between. CDR1 and CDR2 from the germline V gene are SGHDN and FVKESK. The CDR3 runs to 16 residues. The CDR3 is CASSPRQAISGNTIYF. In DNA, the CDR3 is TGTGCCAGCAGCCCTCGACAGGCCATCTCTGGAAACACCATATATTTT.

In its sample, this clone is medium-sized. The V gene is TRBV9, the J gene TRBJ1-3; D is uncertain. The germline V gene encodes CDR1 SGDLS and CDR2 YYNGEE. CDR3 length: 13 amino acids. V was shortened by 0 bases and J by 4 bases, with 5 bases between the two germline ends. The CDR3 nucleotides are TGTGCCAGCAGCGTAGAAGGAGGAAACACCATATATTTT. Amino acids: CASSVEGGNTIYF.

This clone was counted a few times. The chain couples TRBV6-8 to TRBJ2-7, with a possible D match to TRBD1 (6 bases). Deletions cut 6 bases from V and 2 bases from J, with 17 bases between. This CDR3 spans 15 amino acids. The germline V gene encodes CDR1 MNHGY and CDR2 SAAAGT. CDR3 coding DNA: TGTGCCAGCAGGACCACAGGGCATTCTGCCTACGAGCAGTACTTC. Its translation is CASRTTGHSAYEQYF.

The chain carries TRBV10-2 and TRBJ2-2; no clear D gene. This CDR3 is built from 13 residues. V dropped 7 bases and J dropped 7 bases, with 13 bases sitting between them. Germline values: CDR1 WSHSY, CDR2 SAAADI. The CDR3 sequence is CASNRLGGGELFF. The CDR3, as DNA: TGCGCCAGCAACCGACTTGGCGGCGGGGAGCTGTTTTTT.

The rearrangement uses TRBV1 and TRBJ2-1; no check of the table's D call, TRBD2, against the DNA was made. TRBV1 is a pseudogene locus. The CDR3 contains 18 residues. In DNA form, the CDR3 reads TGCGCCAGCAGCCTTGGGACTAGCGGGGGGATCGCCTACAATGAGCAGTTCTTC. Translated: CASSLGTSGGIAYNEQFF.

This clone was observed once. This chain connects TRBV29-1 to TRBJ2-5; the match to TRBD2 covers 8 bases. V shed 1 base, J shed 5 bases, and the junction held 18 bases outside the gene matches. The germline V gene has CDR1 SQVTM and CDR2 ANQGSEA. The CDR3 extends over 18 amino acids. CDR3 DNA: TGCAGCGTTGAAGCCCATCAAGAACAGCGGGGGAGTCAGGAGACCCAGTACTTC. Translated, it gives CSVEAHQEQRGSQETQYF.

The V call is TRBV19, the J call TRBJ1-5; no definite D call. This CDR3 is 15 amino acids long. V was clipped by 4 bases and J by 3 bases, with 13 bases between them. Germline loops: CDR1 LNHDA, CDR2 SQIVND (reference sequence). The DNA for the CDR3 is TGTGCCAGTAGTACAAGGGAAGGGAACAATCAGCCCCAGCATTTT. Translated, it gives CASSTREGNNQPQHF.

V is TRBV28 and J is TRBJ2-3; D gene unclear. The CDR3 totals 12 residues. Per the germline V gene, CDR1 is MDHEN and CDR2 is SYDVKM. The V gene lost 9 bases and the J gene lost 4 bases, with 11 bases spanning the gap. The CDR3 sequence: CASVSASDTQYF. CDR3 nucleotides: TGTGCCAGTGTGTCAGCGTCAGATACGCAGTATTTT.